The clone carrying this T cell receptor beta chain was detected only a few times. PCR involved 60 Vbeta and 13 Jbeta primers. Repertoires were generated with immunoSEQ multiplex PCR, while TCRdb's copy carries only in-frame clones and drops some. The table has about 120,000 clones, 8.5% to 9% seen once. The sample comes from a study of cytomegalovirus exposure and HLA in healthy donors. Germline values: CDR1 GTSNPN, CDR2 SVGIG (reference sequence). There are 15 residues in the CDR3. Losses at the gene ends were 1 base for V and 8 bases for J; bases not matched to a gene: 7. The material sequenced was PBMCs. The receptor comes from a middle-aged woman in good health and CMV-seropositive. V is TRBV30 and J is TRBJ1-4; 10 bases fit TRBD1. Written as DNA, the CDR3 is TGTGCCTGGAGTGGAAGACAGGGGGCGGGGGAAAAACTGTTTTTT. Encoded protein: CAWSGRQGAGEKLFF.